This T cell receptor (beta chain) was found in a study of blood T cell repertoires in COVID-19. Study in general: Acute and convalescent COVID-19 specimens originated in the United States, Italy and Spain. Sources were T cells, B-cell-depleted T cells, or PBMCs; the material itself was cDNA or gDNA.

V lost 2 bases to trimming and J lost 0 bases, with 4 bases between them. This CDR3 region has 13 residues. Per the germline V gene, CDR1 is LGHNT and CDR2 is FRNRAP. Per the original methods: Scientists estimated how many nucleated cells there were by amplifying reference gene primers. Libraries were prepared by immunoSEQ multiplex PCR; TCRdb keeps only in-frame clonotypes and omits some of them. V and J calls and clone size come straight from that table; D and trimming were deduced from the DNA. The sample shows about 300,000 clones, roughly nine tenths of them seen only once. The chain is built from TRBV12-5 and TRBJ1-2; D not certain. This receptor was obtained from a man younger than 35 who had recovered from COVID-19. Sample: peripheral blood. The CDR3: CASGLTANYGYTF. The CDR3 DNA sequence: TGTGCTAGTGGTTTGACAGCTAACTATGGCTACACCTTC.